Here is one TCR beta chain with its context. What this receptor recognizes is not known. No clone much larger than this one lies a single base away; base qualities are absent. The donors were roughly 40 Caucasian individuals from Russia, aged roughly 6 to 100 years, who were systemically healthy. Around 10 milliliters of peripheral blood were collected from each donor into EDTA-treated Vacutainer tubes. Ficoll-Paque density-gradient centrifugation was used to isolate PBMCs, with at least 7 million obtained per sample. Total RNA, at least 6 micrograms per sample, was extracted from PBMCs with Trizol reagent. The percentages of naive CD45RAhigh/CD27high T cells were determined by flow cytometry on a PBMC aliquot from every donor. Reading from cysteine to phenylalanine, the CDR3 counts 19 amino acids. Just CDR3 DNA is preserved here, 57 bases in frame from base 1. From V the trimming removes 6 bases and from J it removes 8 bases, while the gene matches leave 22 bases of the junction unaccounted for. Reading the germline V gene gives CDR1 ENHRY and CDR2 SYGVKD.

This specimen comes from a study of blood T cells in healthy people across ages (dated by TCRdb to the mid-2010s). In the study overall: In model experiments, template switching captured about one uniquely barcoded TCR beta cDNA molecule for every two T cells. Age-related changes in TCR beta repertoire diversity were measured in the study by deep sequencing normalized with unique cDNA molecular identifiers. Donors were grouped into four age groups: young (average about 15 years), middle-aged (over 35), aged (around 60) and long-lived (just over 80). To avoid experimental bias, donors of different ages were randomly spread across the sequencing lanes. Two additional independent replicas of 1 million unique cDNA reads from the same blood draw were analyzed for two donors (one aged 18 to 29 and one aged 80 or older). On the study overall, not on this receptor specifically: Because profiling used bulk unsorted PBMCs, naive and antigen-experienced compartments could not be compared conclusively. A strong correlation was found between observed TCR beta diversity and the percentage of naive T cells measured by flow cytometry. Estimates of total diversity based on one million sequenced T cells were considered lower bounds and underestimates. As age increased, observed TCR beta diversity per million T cells dropped in a roughly linear way, and a significant reduction was already evident by age 40. Compared with the aged group, the long-lived group had more naive CD4+ T cells, fewer expanded clones and increased TCR diversity, suggesting age selection. The CMV infection status of donors was not known, potentially confounding age-related changes in expanded clonotypes.

The library was made by 5' RACE. Sequencing was performed on an Illumina HiSeq 2500. A second PCR of roughly 6 to 11 cycles was performed with a sample-barcoded 5' primer and a J-beta primer mix. Each TCR beta cDNA molecule received a unique molecular identifier from a template-switch 5' adaptor carrying 12 random nucleotides. Each sample yielded at least 3 million CDR3-containing paired-end reads. First-strand cDNA was synthesized from all RNA with the Mint cDNA synthesis kit, primed by a TRBC-specific oligonucleotide. Following uracil-DNA glycosylase treatment, all cDNA underwent a first 18-cycle PCR with the universal primers M1SS and BC2_uni_R. The authors' pipeline ran thus. Normalization of each sample was performed by random selection of 1 million high-quality reads, each carrying a distinct molecular identifier. Instead of being binned into consensus sequences, reads with shared molecular identifiers were discarded. MiTCR, with a Q25 quality threshold and the strictest error-elimination algorithm, was used for CDR3 identification, clonotype clustering and error correction. A nonparametric unseen species model using Euler transformation provided a lower-bound estimate of total TCR beta diversity. Starting from the raw public reads, TCRdb applied fastp trimming at Q25, assembled clones with MiXCR and retained in-frame beta chains. CDR3 protein duplicates are merged, each entry listing the most common genes and DNA. TCRdb, not the original authors, processed these V and J calls. In this sample the table shows around 780,000 distinct CDR3 sequences, roughly 50% of which occur a single time. The top ten hold roughly 24% of the sample.

The source is a man in his forties or fifties in good health. What was sequenced was blood. The chain employs TRBV10-3 and TRBJ2-1; 10 middle bases align to TRBD2. The sequence in DNA is TGTGCCATCAGCCTTCCGGAGGGAGGAGGGACTAGCGACGTCCATGAGCAGTTCTTC. Translated, this is CAISLPEGGGTSDVHEQFF.